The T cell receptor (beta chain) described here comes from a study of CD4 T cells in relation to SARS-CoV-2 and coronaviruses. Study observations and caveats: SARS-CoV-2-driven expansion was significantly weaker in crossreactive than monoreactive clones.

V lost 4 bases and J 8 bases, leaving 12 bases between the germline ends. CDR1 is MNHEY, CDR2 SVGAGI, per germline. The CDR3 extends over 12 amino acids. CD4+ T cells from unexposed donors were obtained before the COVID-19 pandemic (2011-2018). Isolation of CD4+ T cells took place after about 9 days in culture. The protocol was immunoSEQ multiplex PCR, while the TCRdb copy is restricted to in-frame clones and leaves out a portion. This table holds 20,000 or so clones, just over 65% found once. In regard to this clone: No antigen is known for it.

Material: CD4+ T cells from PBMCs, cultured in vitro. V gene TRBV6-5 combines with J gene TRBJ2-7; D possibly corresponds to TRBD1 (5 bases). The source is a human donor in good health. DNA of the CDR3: TGTGCCAGCAGTTCCGAGTTGGGGCAGCAGTACTTC. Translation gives CASSSELGQQYF.